This T cell receptor (beta chain) was sequenced during a study of cytomegalovirus exposure and HLA in healthy donors. Researchers ran the PCR with 60 Vbeta and 13 Jbeta primers. Repertoires were generated with immunoSEQ multiplex PCR, while TCRdb's copy carries only in-frame clones and drops some. The table includes under 150,000 clones, around four fifths detected once. V was clipped by 6 bases and J by 1 base, with 9 bases between them. The CDR3 has 14 amino acids. The V gene's germline CDR1 is MNHNS and CDR2 SASEGT. The sequence came from a boy aged 2 to 10 in good health and CMV-seronegative. The chain joins TRBV6-1 to TRBJ2-2; D possibly corresponds to TRBD1 (6 bases). Sequencing input: PBMCs. In nucleotides, the CDR3 is TGTGCCAGCAGCTGGACAGAGAACACCGGGGAGCTGTTTTTT. It translates to CASSWTENTGELFF.